This T cell receptor beta chain emerged from a study of blood T cell repertoires in COVID-19. The V end lost 0 bases, the J end lost 5 bases, and 8 bases lay between the germline ends. The CDR3 loop spans 13 amino acids. CDR1 and CDR2 from the germline V gene are LNHNV and YYDKDF (reference sequence). Per the authors' pipeline: Counts of nucleated cells, estimated from reference gene primer amplification, were obtained. Generated by immunoSEQ multiplex PCR, the TCRdb table keeps only in-frame clones and is missing some. Clone size and the V and J calls come from that table; the DNA yielded D and trimming. The sample includes about 120,000 clones, 85% to 90% of them seen just once. This clone has a handful of counts.

The chain employs TRBV15 and TRBJ2-7, with D perhaps TRBD1 (5 bases). This receptor was identified in a woman between 55 and 75 years old with COVID-19, enrolled during active disease. The sequencing input was peripheral blood. The DNA of the CDR3 is TGTGCCACCAGCAGAGATCCCAGGGACGAGCAGTACTTC. It is translated as CATSRDPRDEQYF. Filled out from reference TRBV15 and TRBJ2-7, the complete variable domain reads DAMVIQNPRYQVTQFGKPVTLSCSQTLNHNVMYWYQQKSSQAPKLLFHYYDKDFNNEADTPDNFQSRRPNTSFCFLDIRSPGLGDTAMYLCATSRDPRDEQYFGPGTRLTVT.